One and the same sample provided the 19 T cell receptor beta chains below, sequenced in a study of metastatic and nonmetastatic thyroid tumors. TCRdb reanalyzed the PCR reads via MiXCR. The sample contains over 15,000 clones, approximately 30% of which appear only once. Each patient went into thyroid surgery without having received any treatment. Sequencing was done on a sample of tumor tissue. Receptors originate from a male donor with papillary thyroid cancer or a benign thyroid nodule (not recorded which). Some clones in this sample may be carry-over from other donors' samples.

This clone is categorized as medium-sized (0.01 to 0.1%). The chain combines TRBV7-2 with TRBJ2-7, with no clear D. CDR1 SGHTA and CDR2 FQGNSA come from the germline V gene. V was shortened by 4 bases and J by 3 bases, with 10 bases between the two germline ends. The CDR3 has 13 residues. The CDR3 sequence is CASSSRLSYEQYF. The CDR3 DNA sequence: TGTGCCAGCAGCTCAAGACTGAGCTACGAGCAGTACTTC.

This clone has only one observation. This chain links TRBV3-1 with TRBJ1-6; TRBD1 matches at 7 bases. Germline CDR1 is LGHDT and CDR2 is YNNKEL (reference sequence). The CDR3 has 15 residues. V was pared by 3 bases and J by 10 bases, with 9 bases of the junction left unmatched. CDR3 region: CASSQTGYGESPLHF. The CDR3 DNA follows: TGTGCCAGCAGCCAGACAGGGTACGGCGAGTCACCCCTCCACTTT.

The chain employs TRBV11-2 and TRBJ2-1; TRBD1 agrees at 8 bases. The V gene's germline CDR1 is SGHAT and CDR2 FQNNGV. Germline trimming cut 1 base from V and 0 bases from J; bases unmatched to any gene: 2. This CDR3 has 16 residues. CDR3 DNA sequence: TGTGCCAGCAGCTTAGTGGGACAGGTCTCCTACAATGAGCAGTTCTTC. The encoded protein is CASSLVGQVSYNEQFF.

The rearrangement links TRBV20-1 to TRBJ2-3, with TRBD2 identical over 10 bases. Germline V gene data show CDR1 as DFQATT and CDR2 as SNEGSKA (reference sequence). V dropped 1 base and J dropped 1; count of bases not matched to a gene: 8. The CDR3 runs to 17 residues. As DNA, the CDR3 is TGCAGTGCTAGAGGTCGGGGAGCGGGAGGGCGCACAGATACGCAGTATTTT. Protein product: CSARGRGAGGRTDTQYF.

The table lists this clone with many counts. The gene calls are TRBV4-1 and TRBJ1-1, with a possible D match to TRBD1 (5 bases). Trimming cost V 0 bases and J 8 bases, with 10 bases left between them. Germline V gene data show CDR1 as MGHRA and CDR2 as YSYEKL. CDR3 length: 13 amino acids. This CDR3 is CASSQDQGLEAFF. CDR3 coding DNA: TGCGCCAGCAGCCAAGATCAGGGTCTGGAAGCTTTCTTT.

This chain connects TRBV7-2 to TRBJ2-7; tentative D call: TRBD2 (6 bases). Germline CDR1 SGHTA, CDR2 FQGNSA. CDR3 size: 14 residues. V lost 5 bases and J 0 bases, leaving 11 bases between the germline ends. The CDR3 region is CASSPSVSSYEQYF. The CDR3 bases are TGTGCCAGCAGCCCTAGCGTTAGCTCCTACGAGCAGTACTTC.

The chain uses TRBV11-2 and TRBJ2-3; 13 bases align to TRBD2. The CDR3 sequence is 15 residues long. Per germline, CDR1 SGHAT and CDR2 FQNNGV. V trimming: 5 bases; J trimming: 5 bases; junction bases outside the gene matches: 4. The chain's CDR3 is CASSELAGGQDTQYF. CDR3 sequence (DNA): TGTGCCAGCAGCGAACTAGCGGGAGGGCAAGATACGCAGTATTTT.

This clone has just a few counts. The CDR3 region has the DNA TGTGCCAGCAGCGTTGCGGAGGGCCTAGTAGGTGAGCAGTTCTTC. Amino acids: CASSVAEGLVGEQFF. V gene TRBV9 combines with J gene TRBJ2-1; D might be TRBD2 (6 bases). CDR3 size: 15 residues. CDR1 and CDR2 from the germline V gene are SGDLS and YYNGEE. V lost 2 bases to trimming and J lost 9 bases, with 18 bases between them.

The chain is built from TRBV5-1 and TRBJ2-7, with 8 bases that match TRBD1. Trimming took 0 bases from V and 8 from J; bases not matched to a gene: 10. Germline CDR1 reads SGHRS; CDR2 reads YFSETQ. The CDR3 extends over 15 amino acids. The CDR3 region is CASSLGYSGGEKQYF. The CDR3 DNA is TGCGCCAGCAGCTTGGGGTATTCAGGGGGCGAGAAGCAGTACTTC.

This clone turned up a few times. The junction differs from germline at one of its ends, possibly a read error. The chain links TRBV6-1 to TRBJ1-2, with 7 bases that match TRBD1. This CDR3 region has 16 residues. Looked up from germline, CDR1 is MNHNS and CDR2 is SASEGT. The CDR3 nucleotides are TGTGCCAGCGGTGAAGGTCGACAGGGACAGATCTATGGCTACACCTTC. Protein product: CASGEGRQGQIYGYTF.

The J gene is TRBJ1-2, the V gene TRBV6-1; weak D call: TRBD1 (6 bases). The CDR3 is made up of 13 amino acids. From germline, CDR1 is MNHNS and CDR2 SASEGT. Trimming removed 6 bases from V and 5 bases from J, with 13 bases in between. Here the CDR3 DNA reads TGTGCCAGCAGCCCGACAGGCGAATATGGCTACACCTTC. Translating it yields CASSPTGEYGYTF.

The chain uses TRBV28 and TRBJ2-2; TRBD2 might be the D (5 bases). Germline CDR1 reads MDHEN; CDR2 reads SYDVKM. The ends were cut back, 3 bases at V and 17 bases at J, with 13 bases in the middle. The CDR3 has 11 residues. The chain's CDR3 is CASSFAGDLFF. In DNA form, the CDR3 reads TGTGCCAGCAGTTTTGCCGGGGATCTTTTTTTT.

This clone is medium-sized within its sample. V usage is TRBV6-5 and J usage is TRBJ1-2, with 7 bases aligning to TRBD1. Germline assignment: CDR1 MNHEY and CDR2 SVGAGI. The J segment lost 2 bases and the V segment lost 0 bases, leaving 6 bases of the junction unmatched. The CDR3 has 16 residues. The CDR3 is CASSYSAWTGNYGYTF. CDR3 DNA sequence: TGTGCCAGCAGTTACTCTGCTTGGACAGGAAACTATGGCTACACCTTC.

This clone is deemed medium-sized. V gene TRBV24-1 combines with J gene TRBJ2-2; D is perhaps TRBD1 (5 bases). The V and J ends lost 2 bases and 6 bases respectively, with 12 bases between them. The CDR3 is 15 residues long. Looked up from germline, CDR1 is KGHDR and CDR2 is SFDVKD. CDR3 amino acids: CATSDSVDSPGELFF. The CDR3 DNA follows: TGTGCCACCAGTGATTCGGTCGACAGCCCCGGGGAGCTGTTTTTT.

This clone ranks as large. CDR3 loop: CASSLGGPGGTDTQYF. Written as DNA, the CDR3 is TGTGCCAGCAGTTTAGGAGGGCCGGGAGGCACAGATACGCAGTATTTT. The chain joins TRBV27 to TRBJ2-3, with D possibly TRBD2 on 6 matching bases. V gave up 2 bases and J gave up 1 base, with 13 bases separating them. Germline V gene lookup returns CDR1 MNHEY and CDR2 SMNVEV (reference sequence). CDR3 size: 16 residues.

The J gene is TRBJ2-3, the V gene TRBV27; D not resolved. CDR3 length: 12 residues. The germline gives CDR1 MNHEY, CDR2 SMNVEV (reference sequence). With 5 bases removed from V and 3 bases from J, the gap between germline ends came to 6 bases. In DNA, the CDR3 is TGTGCCAGCAGTCCCGATACAGATACGCAGTATTTT. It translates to CASSPDTDTQYF.

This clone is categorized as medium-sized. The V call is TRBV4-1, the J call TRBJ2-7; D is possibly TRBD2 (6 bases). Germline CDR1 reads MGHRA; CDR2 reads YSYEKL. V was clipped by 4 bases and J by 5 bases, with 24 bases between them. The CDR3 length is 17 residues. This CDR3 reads CASSPGSMGGRLDEQYF. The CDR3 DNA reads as TGCGCCAGCAGCCCTGGTTCTATGGGGGGAAGGTTAGACGAGCAGTACTTC.

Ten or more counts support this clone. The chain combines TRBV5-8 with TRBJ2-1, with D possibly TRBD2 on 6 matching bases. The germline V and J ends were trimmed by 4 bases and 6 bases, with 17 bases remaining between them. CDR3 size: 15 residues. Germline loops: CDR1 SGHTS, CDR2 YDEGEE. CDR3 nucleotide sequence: TGTGCCAGCAGCCGCCCGGGACTCCAGATCAATGAGCAGTTCTTC. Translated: CASSRPGLQINEQFF.

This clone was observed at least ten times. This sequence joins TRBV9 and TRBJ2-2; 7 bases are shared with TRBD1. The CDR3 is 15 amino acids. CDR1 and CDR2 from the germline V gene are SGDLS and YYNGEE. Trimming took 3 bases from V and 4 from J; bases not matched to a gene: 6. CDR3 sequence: CASSASGQRTGELFF. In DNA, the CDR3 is TGTGCCAGCAGCGCGTCGGGACAGCGCACCGGGGAGCTGTTTTTT.